The sequence of this T cell receptor beta chain was determined in a study of T cell responses to AZD1222 COVID-19 vaccine. Generated by immunoSEQ multiplex PCR, the TCRdb table keeps only in-frame clones and is missing some. Seen here are 160,000 or so clones, approximately 90% observed once, and the top ten hold 4.4%. V shed 5 bases and J shed 6 bases, with 16 bases lying between them. The CDR3 covers 14 residues. Per germline, CDR1 SGHAT and CDR2 FQNNGV. This clonotype was sampled from an adult in good health. V usage is TRBV11-2 and J usage is TRBJ1-1; D ambiguous. Specimen: peripheral blood, collected on day 0 of MenACWY control vaccination. This CDR3 reads CASSRTSSRAEAFF. As DNA, the CDR3 is TGTGCCAGCAGCCGGACTTCCTCACGGGCTGAAGCTTTCTTT.